Each of the 12 T cell receptor beta chains below was sequenced from the same sample in a study of blood T cell repertoires in COVID-19. The assay was immunoSEQ multiplex PCR, and TCRdb's table has in-frame clones only and misses some. The table shows 250,000 to 350,000 clones, with under 95% occurring only once. The sample taken for sequencing was PBMCs or T cells enriched from blood (not recorded which). These receptors originate from a man aged 60-69 years who had recovered from COVID-19.

The chain has TRBV25-1 and TRBJ1-6; TRBD1 agrees at 9 bases. The CDR3 sequence is 16 residues long. Germline CDR1 is MGHDK and CDR2 is SYGVNS. The trim removed 7 bases at V and 7 bases at J, leaving 11 bases unmatched. CDR3 nucleotides: TGTGCCAGCACCCCCGCCGCCGGGACAGGGAATTCACCCCTCCACTTT. Its protein product is CASTPAAGTGNSPLHF.

The chain uses TRBV6-2 or TRBV6-3 and TRBJ2-7; maybe TRBD1 (6 bases). V gave up 0 bases and J gave up 3 bases, with 21 bases separating them. The CDR3 extends over 18 amino acids. Germline lookup yields CDR1 MNHEY and CDR2 SVGEGT. The CDR3 spells CASSYSESWQGSDYEQYF. The CDR3 DNA reads TGTGCCAGCAGTTACTCCGAGTCGTGGCAGGGGTCGGACTACGAGCAGTACTTC.

The chain joins TRBV21-1 to TRBJ1-1. TRBV21-1 is given as a pseudogene. The CDR3 sequence is 17 residues long. CDR3 in amino acids: CATPSGRPHSLNTEAFF. The CDR3 DNA is TGTGCCACCCCGTCGGGGAGGCCACACTCGTTGAACACTGAAGCTTTCTTT.

V usage is TRBV11-2 and J usage is TRBJ2-2; D unclear. Trimming cost V 2 bases and J 1 base, with 2 bases left between them. This CDR3 region has 13 residues. CDR1 SGHAT and CDR2 FQNNGV come from the germline V gene. The CDR3 spells CASSLQNTGELFF. The CDR3, as DNA: TGTGCCAGCAGCTTACAGAACACCGGGGAGCTGTTTTTT.

The chain joins TRBV6-4 to TRBJ1-6, with no clear D. The CDR3 length is 14 residues. Between the trimmed V and J ends, which lost 2 bases and 7 bases, there was a span of 9 bases. The germline V gene has CDR1 MRHNA and CDR2 SNTAGT. Written as DNA, the CDR3 is TGTGCCAGCAGTGACGGCCCAACAAATTCACCCCTCCACTTT. Translating gives CASSDGPTNSPLHF.

This clone was detected only once. CDR3 sequence: CASSFGHRNTEAFF. CDR3 sequence (DNA): TGTGCCAGCAGTTTTGGACATAGGAACACTGAAGCTTTCTTT. The chain links TRBV28 to TRBJ1-1; a possible D gene is TRBD1 (5 bases). CDR1 and CDR2 from the germline V gene are MDHEN and SYDVKM. CDR3 size: 14 residues. V shed 3 bases and J shed 1 base, with 9 bases lying between them. The full variable domain, rest sourced from reference TRBV28 and TRBJ1-1, is DVKVTQSSRYLVKRTGEKVFLECVQDMDHENMFWYRQDPGLGLRLIYFSYDVKMKEKGDIPEGYSVSREKKERFSLILESASTNQTSMYLCASSFGHRNTEAFFGQGTRLTVV.

The V gene is TRBV5-1, the J gene TRBJ1-1; a possible D gene is TRBD1 (5 bases). CDR3 length: 14 residues. Germline V gene sequence: CDR1 SGHRS, CDR2 YFSETQ. V was shortened by 4 bases and J by 4 bases, with 14 bases between the two germline ends. The CDR3 bases are TGCGCCAGCAGCCCAGTTAGGGGCGGCACTGAAGCTTTCTTT. Translation: CASSPVRGGTEAFF.

DNA of the CDR3: TGTGCCAGCAGTGTAGTCCCCTATAATGAAAAACTGTTTTTT. The encoded protein is CASSVVPYNEKLFF. V and J are TRBV2 and TRBJ1-4; the D is unclear. Germline CDR1 is SNHLY and CDR2 is FYNNEI. V gave up 4 bases and J gave up 4 bases, with 10 bases separating them. This CDR3 comprises 14 residues.

The chain joins TRBV10-3 to TRBJ1-6; D is possibly TRBD1 (5 bases). Trimming removed 3 bases from V and 9 bases from J, with 15 bases in between. Germline CDR1 reads ENHRY; CDR2 reads SYGVKD. This CDR3 is built from 15 residues. This chain's CDR3 is CAISEGVGRFSPLHF. CDR3 bases: TGTGCCATCAGTGAAGGGGTAGGCCGGTTTTCACCCCTCCACTTT.

This rearrangement joins TRBV5-4 to TRBJ1-2; D remains ambiguous. CDR1 and CDR2 from the germline V gene are SGHNT and YYREEE (reference sequence). The CDR3 covers 12 residues. V was pared by 0 bases and J by 13 bases, with 13 bases between. CDR3 residues: CASSLGPPSGTF. For the CDR3, the DNA is TGTGCCAGCAGCTTGGGACCTCCAAGCGGCACCTTC. Full variable domain (missing parts from reference TRBV5-4 and TRBJ1-2): ETGVTQSPTHLIKTRGQQVTLRCSSQSGHNTVSWYQQALGQGPQFIFQYYREEENGRGNFPPRFSGLQFPNYSSELNVNALELDDSALYLCASSLGPPSGTFGSGTRLTVV.

The CDR3 bases are TGTGCCAGCAGCTTAACAGGGCGCGCTGGAAACACCATATATTTT. Amino acids: CASSLTGRAGNTIYF. The chain has TRBV7-9 and TRBJ1-3; possible D gene TRBD1, 6 bases. The germline gives CDR1 SEHNR, CDR2 FQNEAQ (reference sequence). V was clipped by 2 bases and J by 2 bases, with 10 bases between them. The CDR3 is 15 amino acids.

The chain combines TRBV4-3 with TRBJ2-7, with D hard to call. Germline V gene data show CDR1 as LGHNA and CDR2 as YSLEER. Trimming cost V 0 bases and J 6 bases, with 18 bases left between them. This CDR3 comprises 16 residues. CDR3 DNA: TGCGCCAGCAGCCAAGATTTGTCTGGTACAAGTCCCGAGCAGTACTTC. The encoded protein is CASSQDLSGTSPEQYF.